Here is one TCR beta chain with its context. The target antigen is unknown. This specimen comes from a study of T cells in localized non-small cell lung cancer. Points from the study as a whole: Sequencing, confined to only one tumor region, leaves heterogeneity possible. Uninvolved adjacent lung showed the highest T cell clonality, exceeding tumor. A median of 57 clones ranked among the top 100 in tumor appeared in adjacent lung.

The CDR3 extends over 15 amino acids. Trimming at V came to 4 bases and at J to 2 bases, leaving 8 bases not matched to a gene. CDR1 is SGDLS and CDR2 is YYNGEE in the germline V gene. Method: immunoSEQ multiplex PCR; TCRdb's copy keeps in-frame clones and lacks some. The sample has around 40,000 clones, about 83% seen once. The sequences come from PBMCs, collected before any cancer treatment. This rearrangement joins TRBV9 to TRBJ1-2, with 7 bases lining up with TRBD1. The receptor was derived from a man between 35 and 75 years old with stage II lung adenocarcinoma. CDR3 in DNA: TGTGCCAGCAGCCCTACCGGGACAGCAAACTATGGCTACACCTTC. It encodes CASSPTGTANYGYTF.